The entry below gives a single T cell receptor (beta chain) sequence along with its context. This table comes from immunoSEQ multiplex PCR, and its TCRdb copy is limited to in-frame clones, with some not included. The sample includes fewer than 150,000 clones, about 87% of them seen just once. The sample belongs to a study of blood T cell repertoires in COVID-19. Across the whole study: The analysed material was cDNA or gDNA that came from T cells, B-cell-depleted T cells, or PBMCs.

The CDR3 is made up of 15 amino acids. The germline V and J ends were trimmed by 3 bases and 5 bases, with 18 bases remaining between them. Germline V lookup: CDR1 SGHRS, CDR2 YFSETQ. This chain joins TRBV5-1 and TRBJ2-7; D is uncertain. Material for sequencing was peripheral blood. The origin of this receptor is a woman in her forties with acute or convalescent COVID-19. The CDR3 loop is CASSSLQGWADEQYF. The CDR3 bases are TGCGCCAGCAGCTCCTTACAAGGATGGGCTGACGAGCAGTACTTC.